Presented here are 20 T cell receptor beta chains from one specimen sequenced in a study of vaccination and CD4 T cells after COVID-19. Cultured CD4+ T-cell DNA underwent Oncomine TCR Beta short-read sequencing. Each CDR3 protein is one row after TCRdb ran MiXCR on the PCR reads. The profile shows about 14,000 distinct CDR3 sequences, less than 35% of them singletons. Noted treatment: roughly 10-day PBMC culture with coronavirus spike peptide pools or control peptides (ViraFEST assay). No antigen is known for these receptors. Sequenced material: CD4+ T cells from blood, cultured in vitro, taken before SARS-CoV-2 vaccination. The receptors come from a human donor who received a COVID-19 vaccine.

The genes are TRBV11-2 and TRBJ2-3; D might be TRBD1 or TRBD2, each matching 5 bases. The CDR3 is 16 amino acids. Between the trimmed V and J ends, which lost 4 bases and 0 bases, there was a span of 14 bases. Germline V gene lookup returns CDR1 SGHAT and CDR2 FQNNGV. The CDR3 DNA sequence: TGTGCCAGCAGCTACGGGACGGACCCAAGCACAGATACGCAGTATTTT. It codes for CASSYGTDPSTDTQYF.

A few counts support this clonotype. The genes are TRBV20-1 and TRBJ1-5; D call uncertain. This CDR3 has 14 residues. Germline CDR1 and CDR2: DFQATT and SNEGSKA (reference sequence). V was pared by 3 bases and J by 2 bases, with 11 bases between. DNA of the CDR3: TGCAGTGCTAGCATTGGGCCCGGCAATCAGCCCCAGCATTTT. Protein sequence: CSASIGPGNQPQHF.

The chain links TRBV5-1 to TRBJ1-6, with D possibly matching TRBD1 (6 bases). V was shortened by 0 bases and J by 7 bases, with 11 bases between the two germline ends. The CDR3 totals 15 residues. Germline assignment: CDR1 SGHRS and CDR2 YFSETQ. The CDR3 region is CASSLVGGYNSPLHF. CDR3 sequence (DNA): TGCGCCAGCAGCTTGGTAGGGGGTTACAATTCACCCCTCCACTTT.

The chain combines TRBV11-2 with TRBJ2-1; 7 bases agree with TRBD2. In germline, CDR1 is SGHAT, CDR2 FQNNGV. The CDR3 loop spans 15 amino acids. Trimming at V came to 7 bases and at J to 6 bases, leaving 12 bases not matched to a gene. Here the CDR3 reads CASNVGTMRFNEQFF. CDR3 bases: TGTGCCAGCAACGTAGGGACTATGAGGTTCAATGAGCAGTTCTTC.

This clonotype showed up just once. This chain connects TRBV5-1 to TRBJ2-7; 7 bases line up with TRBD1. The CDR3 sequence is 14 residues long. V lost 1 base, J lost 3 bases, and 4 bases stayed unmatched. Germline loops: CDR1 SGHRS, CDR2 YFSETQ. The CDR3 DNA reads as TGCGCCAGCAGCTTGAATTCAGGGGGCTACGAGCAGTACTTC. Translation gives CASSLNSGGYEQYF.

This clonotype was seen a handful of times. The junction does not match germline at one end; this may be a read error. CDR3 residues: CATSTGGTGELFF. The CDR3 region has the DNA TGTGCCACTAGTACAGGGGGGACCGGGGAGCTGTTTTTT. The J gene is TRBJ2-2, the V gene TRBV19; 8 nucleotides agree with TRBD1. The CDR3 contains 13 residues. Germline V gives CDR1 LNHDA, CDR2 SQIVND (reference sequence).

This clonotype was counted between two and nine times. The chain employs TRBV5-1 and TRBJ1-1; 8 bases match TRBD1. The V gene's germline CDR1 is SGHRS and CDR2 YFSETQ. J was trimmed by 6 bases and V by 4 bases; bases with no gene match: 8. The CDR3 extends over 14 amino acids. The CDR3 loop reads CASSQRQGRAEAFF. The CDR3 DNA follows: TGCGCCAGCAGCCAGAGACAGGGGAGGGCTGAAGCTTTCTTT.

The genes are TRBV24-1 and TRBJ2-1; unclear D gene. Germline assignment: CDR1 KGHDR and CDR2 SFDVKD. The CDR3 length is 11 residues. V dropped 5 bases and J dropped 4 bases, with 2 bases sitting between them. CDR3 region: CATSGYNEQFF. CDR3 coding DNA: TGTGCCACCAGTGGATACAATGAGCAGTTCTTC.

This clonotype was seen a handful of times. J is TRBJ2-3 and V is TRBV30; D not certain. The CDR3 spans 12 residues. CDR1 and CDR2 (germline): GTSNPN, SVGIG (reference sequence). The ends were cut back, 0 bases at V and 4 bases at J, with 5 bases in the middle. In DNA, the CDR3 is TGTGCCTGGAGTGTCGAACCAGATACGCAGTATTTT. Translation gives CAWSVEPDTQYF.

The chain joins TRBV20-1 to TRBJ1-3; a possible D gene is TRBD1 (5 bases). The V and J ends lost 0 bases and 3 bases respectively, with 12 bases between them. Germline-derived CDR1 and CDR2 are DFQATT and SNEGSKA (reference sequence). This CDR3 comprises 15 residues. CDR3 DNA sequence: TGCAGTGCTAGAGATGTGGGGGGAAGTGGAAACACCATATATTTT. Its translation: CSARDVGGSGNTIYF.

The CDR3 sequence: CASSERYGELFF. The CDR3 region has the DNA TGTGCCAGCAGTGAGCGGTACGGGGAGCTGTTTTTT. The J gene is TRBJ2-2, the V gene TRBV6-4; D unresolved. Germline loops: CDR1 MRHNA, CDR2 SNTAGT. This CDR3 has 12 amino acids. The ends were cut back, 3 bases at V and 7 bases at J, with 6 bases in the middle.

The chain uses TRBV7-6 and TRBJ2-2; D is uncertain. The germline gives CDR1 SGHVS, CDR2 FNYEAQ. The V end lost 3 bases, the J end lost 8 bases, and 7 bases lay between the germline ends. The CDR3 has 12 amino acids. The CDR3 protein is CASSLGLGELFF. The CDR3 DNA follows: TGTGCCAGCAGCTTGGGTTTGGGGGAGCTGTTTTTT.

Here the CDR3 DNA reads TGTGCCAGTAGTATTCCCACAGGGGCTGGGGCCAACGTCCTGACTTTC. It encodes CASSIPTGAGANVLTF. The genes are TRBV19 and TRBJ2-6, with TRBD1 matching over 7 bases. Germline V gene sequence: CDR1 LNHDA, CDR2 SQIVND (reference sequence). The ends lost 3 bases at V and 2 bases at J; junction bases unmatched: 4. The CDR3 has 16 amino acids. Combining the CDR3 with reference TRBV19 and TRBJ2-6 gives the whole variable domain DGGITQSPKYLFRKEGQNVTLSCEQNLNHDAMYWYRQDPGQGLRLIYYSQIVNDFQKGDIAEGYSVSREKKESFPLTVTSAQKNPTAFYLCASSIPTGAGANVLTFGAGSRLTVL.

By share, this clonotype counts as medium-sized (0.01 to 0.1%). The CDR3: CASSRGRVSYNEQFF. In DNA form, the CDR3 reads TGTGCCAGCAGCCGCGGGAGGGTCTCCTACAATGAGCAGTTCTTC. This chain connects TRBV11-3 to TRBJ2-1, with 9 bases lining up with TRBD2. After removal of 5 bases from V and 0 bases from J, the junction contained 2 bases not matched to a gene. This CDR3 is built from 15 residues. Germline lookup yields CDR1 SGHNT and CDR2 YENEEA.

The CDR3 nucleotides read TGTGCCAGTAGTATAGGGGCGAACACCGGGGAGCTGTTTTTT. Translating it yields CASSIGANTGELFF. The chain uses TRBV19 and TRBJ2-2; the D is unclear. Germline V gene lookup returns CDR1 LNHDA and CDR2 SQIVND (reference sequence). The CDR3 totals 14 residues. With 1 base removed from V and 0 bases from J, the gap between germline ends came to 3 bases.

This clonotype was picked up a small number of times. The V gene is TRBV6-5, the J gene TRBJ2-7; 8 positions agree with TRBD1. The CDR3 has 14 residues. V shed 1 base and J 3 bases; nucleotides not matched to a gene: 2. Germline V gene lookup returns CDR1 MNHEY and CDR2 SVGAGI. CDR3 coding DNA: TGTGCCAGCAGTTACTTGGACAGGGACTACGAGCAGTACTTC. Protein product: CASSYLDRDYEQYF.

This chain uses TRBV19 with TRBJ2-5; TRBD2 agrees at 9 bases. Per the germline V gene, CDR1 is LNHDA and CDR2 is SQIVND (reference sequence). The CDR3 has 16 residues. Trimming cost V 6 bases and J 0 bases; bases outside gene matches: 8. CDR3 in DNA: TGTGCCAGTAGAAGTAGCGGGGGTGCCCACCAAGAGACCCAGTACTTC. Its translation: CASRSSGGAHQETQYF. Supplemented by reference TRBV19 and TRBJ2-5, the full variable domain reads DGGITQSPKYLFRKEGQNVTLSCEQNLNHDAMYWYRQDPGQGLRLIYYSQIVNDFQKGDIAEGYSVSREKKESFPLTVTSAQKNPTAFYLCASRSSGGAHQETQYFGPGTRLLVL.

This clonotype was observed a few times. V and J are TRBV6-5 and TRBJ2-3; D might be TRBD2 (6 bases). This CDR3 region has 16 residues. V was clipped by 3 bases and J by 2 bases, with 15 bases between them. Germline V lookup: CDR1 MNHEY, CDR2 SVGAGI. The CDR3 reads CASSYRRGSHTDTQYF. In nucleotides, the CDR3 is TGTGCCAGCAGTTATCGGCGGGGCTCCCACACAGATACGCAGTATTTT.

The chain joins TRBV27 to TRBJ1-6; D is ambiguous. Germline V lookup: CDR1 MNHEY, CDR2 SMNVEV (reference sequence). CDR3 size: 16 residues. V was trimmed by 5 bases and J by 8 bases, leaving 19 bases between them. DNA of the CDR3: TGTGCCAGCAGTCTAACGCCGGTCCTTACCTATTCACCCCTCCACTTT. Translating gives CASSLTPVLTYSPLHF.

V usage is TRBV5-6 and J usage is TRBJ1-5, with 7 nucleotides matching TRBD1. This CDR3 comprises 15 residues. With 5 bases clipped from V and 2 bases from J, the junction kept 7 bases outside the gene matches. The germline CDR1 and CDR2 sequences are SGHDT and YYEEEE. This CDR3 is CASSFKGTGNQPQHF. The CDR3, as DNA: TGTGCCAGCAGTTTTAAAGGGACAGGCAATCAGCCCCAGCATTTT.